This T cell receptor (beta chain) emerged from a study of shared clonotypes between healthy human individuals. Study results and limitations: Rarefaction gave evidence that sorted-subset sequencing remained incomplete despite large depth. Clonotypes shared by all four donors outscored non-shared clonotypes in generation probability.

Positive CCR7 selection of CD45RO-negative cells yielded the naive CD8 cells, and terminally differentiated effector memory CD45RA+ cells were excluded. The CDR3 length is 15 residues. Germline V gene sequence: CDR1 MNHEY, CDR2 SVGAGI. Trimming removed 5 bases from V and 5 bases from J; junction bases left unmatched: 7. A remark on this clone: Its specificity is unknown.

Here immunoSEQ multiplex PCR was the method, and the copy in TCRdb shows in-frame clones only, minus some. The repertoire includes some 1,900,000 clones, approximately 94% of them detected once, and 0.9% to 1.5% sits in the top ten. Sequenced sample: naive CD8+ T cells sorted from blood. The receptor was isolated from a man between 18 and 35 years old in good health. The chain uses TRBV6-5 and TRBJ1-5; 9 bases fit TRBD1. This CDR3 reads CASSLRQGGDQPQHF. The CDR3 DNA reads TGTGCCAGCAGTCTGAGACAGGGGGGAGATCAGCCCCAGCATTTT.